The present TCR beta chain was sequenced within a study of blood T cell repertoires in COVID-19. CDR3 size: 13 residues. Germline V gives CDR1 GTSNPN, CDR2 SVGIG (reference sequence). V shed 6 bases and J shed 7 bases, with 13 bases lying between them. Profiling relied on immunoSEQ multiplex PCR, and the TCRdb table lists in-frame clones only, not all of them. The table has 230,000 or so clones, around four fifths seen once. The J gene is TRBJ1-6, the V gene TRBV30; D possibly corresponds to TRBD1 (6 bases). This receptor was obtained from a man aged 25 to 40 with active or convalescent COVID-19. Sequencing was done on a sample of peripheral blood. The CDR3, as DNA: TGTGCCTGCCTGACAGGAGCAAATTCACCCCTCCACTTT. This translates into CACLTGANSPLHF.